This T cell receptor beta chain stems from a study of CD8+ T cells in alopecia areata. V lost 1 base and J lost 5, with 5 bases in between. Germline V gene data show CDR1 as GTSNPN and CDR2 as SVGIG (reference sequence). The CDR3 is 11 residues long. To note about this clone: Antigen unknown.

Study-wide results and caveats: Researchers report lesional scalp, most notably alopecia totalis/universalis, outstripped normal scalp in clonality. Links between baseline CD8+ expansion and response need larger treated cohorts.

As to treatment: oral pan-JAK inhibitor, 5-10 mg twice daily. Peripheral blood, together with lesional scalp punch biopsies, was collected from alopecia areata patients. Sequencing relied on a cDNA template that was reverse transcribed from extracted RNA. This table comes from immunoSEQ multiplex PCR, and its TCRdb copy is limited to in-frame clones, with some not included. The sample records 150,000 to 200,000 clones, 64% being singletons. The receptor was isolated from a human donor with alopecia areata. The chain joins TRBV30 to TRBJ1-2, with D hard to call. The sequencing here drew on CD4+ T cells sorted from blood, taken between weeks 49 and 50, from a patient treated with tofacitinib. CDR3: CAWSDVYGYTF. In DNA, the CDR3 is TGTGCCTGGAGTGACGTTTATGGCTACACCTTC.